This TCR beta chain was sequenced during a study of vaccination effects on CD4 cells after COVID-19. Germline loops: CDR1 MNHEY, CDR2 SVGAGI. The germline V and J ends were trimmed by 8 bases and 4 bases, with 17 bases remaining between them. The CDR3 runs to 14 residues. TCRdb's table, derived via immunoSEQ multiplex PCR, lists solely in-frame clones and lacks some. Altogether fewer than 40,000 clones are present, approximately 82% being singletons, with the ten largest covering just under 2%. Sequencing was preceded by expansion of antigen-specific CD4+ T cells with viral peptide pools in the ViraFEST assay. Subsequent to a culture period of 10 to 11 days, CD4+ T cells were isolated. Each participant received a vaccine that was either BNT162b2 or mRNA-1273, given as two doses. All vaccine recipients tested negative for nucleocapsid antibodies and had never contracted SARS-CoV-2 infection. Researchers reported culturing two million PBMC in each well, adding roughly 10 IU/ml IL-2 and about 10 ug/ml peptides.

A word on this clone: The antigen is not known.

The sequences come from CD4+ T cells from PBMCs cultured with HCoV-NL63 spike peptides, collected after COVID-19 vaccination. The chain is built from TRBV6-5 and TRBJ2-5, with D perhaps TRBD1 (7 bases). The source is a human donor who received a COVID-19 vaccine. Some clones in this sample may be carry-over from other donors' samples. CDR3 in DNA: TGTGCCAGCGGAACGACAGGGAGGCGAGAGACCCAGTACTTC. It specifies CASGTTGRRETQYF.